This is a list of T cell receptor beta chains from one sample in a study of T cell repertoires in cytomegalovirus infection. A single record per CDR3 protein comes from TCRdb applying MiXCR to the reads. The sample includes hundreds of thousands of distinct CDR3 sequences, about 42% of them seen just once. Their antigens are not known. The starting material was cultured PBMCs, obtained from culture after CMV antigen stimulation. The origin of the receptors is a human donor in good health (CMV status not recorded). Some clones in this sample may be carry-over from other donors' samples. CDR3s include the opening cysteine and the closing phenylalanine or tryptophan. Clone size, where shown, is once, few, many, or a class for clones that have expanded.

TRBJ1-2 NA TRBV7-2 CASSLNSRDGYTF
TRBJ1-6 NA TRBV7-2 CASSLNGGSMLHF
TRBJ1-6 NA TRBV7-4 CASSLLVSSSSYNSPLHF
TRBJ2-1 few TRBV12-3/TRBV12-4 CASLGDSTNEQFF
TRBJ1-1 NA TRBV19 CASRRRSTEAFF
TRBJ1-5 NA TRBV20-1 CSAKDRGRNQPQHF
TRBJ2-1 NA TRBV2 CASSEKSLANNEQFF
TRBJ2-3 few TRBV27 CASMAGTTSTDTQYF
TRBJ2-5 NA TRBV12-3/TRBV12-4 CASSLGTSGALETQYF
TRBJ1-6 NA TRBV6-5 CASSYRAGLLYNSPLHF
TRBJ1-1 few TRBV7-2 CASSLASREPFF
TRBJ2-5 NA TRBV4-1 CASSQVGTAPGETQYF
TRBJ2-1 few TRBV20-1 CSAHPGAGGNEQFF
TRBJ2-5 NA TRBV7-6 CASSWRQGRQETQYF
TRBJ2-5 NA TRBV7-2 CASSIGTRWETQYF
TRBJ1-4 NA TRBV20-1 CSAVRTGYEKLFF
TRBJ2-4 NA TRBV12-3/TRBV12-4 CASSFLWGAGINIQYF
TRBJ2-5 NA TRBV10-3 CAISEGKQEQYF
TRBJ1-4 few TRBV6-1 CASSDGLNEKLFF
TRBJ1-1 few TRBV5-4 CASSAGTGGTEAFF
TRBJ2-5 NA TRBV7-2 CASSFVAGTQETQYF
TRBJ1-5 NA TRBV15 CATSRTRAGSQPQHF
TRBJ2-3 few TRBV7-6 CASSRRAGVRMVGGTDTQYF
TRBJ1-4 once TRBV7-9 CASSLFVAEGEKLFF
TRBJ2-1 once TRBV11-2 CASSLGIGRIYNEQFF
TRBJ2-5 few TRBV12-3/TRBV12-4 CASSLGLAGAVETQYF
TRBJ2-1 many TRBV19 CASSIALNAYNEQFF
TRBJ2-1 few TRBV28 CASSIAGGSSYNEQFF
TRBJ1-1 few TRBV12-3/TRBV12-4 CASSPVGVATEAFF
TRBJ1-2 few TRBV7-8 CASSLAGDSYGYTF
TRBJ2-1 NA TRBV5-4 CASSLFSGMGLYNEQFF
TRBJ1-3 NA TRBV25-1 CASSDPEGARGNTIYF
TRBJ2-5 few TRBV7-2 CASSGTSQETQYF
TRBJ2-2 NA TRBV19 CASSNEVTGELFF
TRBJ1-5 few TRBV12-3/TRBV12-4 CASSFQGSAGQPQHF
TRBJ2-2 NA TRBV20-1 CSASRGGTGELFF
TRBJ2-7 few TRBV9 CASSRLAGASYEQYF
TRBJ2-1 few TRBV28 CASSSWTGRGNEQFF
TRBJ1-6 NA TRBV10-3 CAISKGTSLGDSPLHF
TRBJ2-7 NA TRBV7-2 CASSSSVGTYEQYF
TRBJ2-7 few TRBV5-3 CASSAGLASTYEQYF
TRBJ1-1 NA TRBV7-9 CASSLGGHFTEAFF